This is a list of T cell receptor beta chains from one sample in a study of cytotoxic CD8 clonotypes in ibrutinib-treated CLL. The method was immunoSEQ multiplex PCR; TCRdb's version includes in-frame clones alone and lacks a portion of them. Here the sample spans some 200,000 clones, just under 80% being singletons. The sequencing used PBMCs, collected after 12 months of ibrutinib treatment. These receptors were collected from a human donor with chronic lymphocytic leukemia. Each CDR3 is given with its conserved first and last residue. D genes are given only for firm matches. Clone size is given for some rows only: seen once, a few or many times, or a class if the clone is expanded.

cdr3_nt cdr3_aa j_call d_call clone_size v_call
TGCGCCAGCAGCCCCAGGGGGACAGTCCAGACCGGGGAGCTGTTTTTT CASSPRGTVQTGELFF TRBJ2-2 TRBD1 few TRBV4-1
TGCGCCACCCCCTGGGCTTACGAGCAGTACTTC CATPWAYEQYF TRBJ2-7 - few TRBV10-1
TGTGCCAGCAGCGTTATCACAGATACGCAGTATTTT CASSVITDTQYF TRBJ2-3 - - TRBV9
TGTGCCTACTCCCGGTTGGACAGGGGCGCTGAAGCTTTCTTT CAYSRLDRGAEAFF TRBJ1-1 TRBD1 - TRBV30
TGTGCCAGCAGCAGGGAGGGGGCGGGCTATGAGCAGTTCTTC CASSREGAGYEQFF TRBJ2-1 - once TRBV6-5
TGCAGCGTAGGCGACAGGGGTTACACTGAAGCTTTCTTT CSVGDRGYTEAFF TRBJ1-1 TRBD1 - TRBV29-1
TGTGCCAGCAGCCAGGCGGAGTTTAGTGAAGCTTTCTTT CASSQAEFSEAFF TRBJ1-1 - - TRBV6-6
TGCGCCAGCAGCTCCGAAAGGGTAGATACGCAGTATTTT CASSSERVDTQYF TRBJ2-3 - - TRBV5-1
TGCGCCAGCAGCTTGGCCTCCGGCGGGATTGGCACCGGGGAGCTGTTTTTT CASSLASGGIGTGELFF TRBJ2-2 - - TRBV5-1
TGTGCCAGCAGCGTAGCTTTCGGTCAGCGGGAGGCCGGACCTGATACGCAGTATTTT CASSVAFGQREAGPDTQYF TRBJ2-3 TRBD2 - TRBV9
TGCGCCAGCAGCTTGGCCACTACCACAGGTAACAATGAGCAGTTCTTC CASSLATTTGNNEQFF TRBJ2-1 - - TRBV5-1
TGTGCCATCAGTGAGTCACAGGCGATTGGGACACAAGAGACCCAGTACTTC CAISESQAIGTQETQYF TRBJ2-5 - - TRBV10-3
TGTGCCAGCAGCAAACCCCAGAGCACTGAAGCTTTCTTT CASSKPQSTEAFF TRBJ1-1 - few TRBV6-1
TGTGCCAGCAGCTGGGGGACAGTCCCTTATGGCTACACCTTC CASSWGTVPYGYTF TRBJ1-2 TRBD1 - TRBV5-4
TGTGCCAGCAGGGGCCCCACACAGCCCCAGCATTTT CASRGPTQPQHF TRBJ1-5 - - TRBV6-1
TGCAGCGTTGTGAAGGTGACAGGCCCGGGGGGATCTGGCTACACCTTC CSVVKVTGPGGSGYTF TRBJ1-2 - - TRBV29-1
TGTGCCAGTAGTGAAGCCGGTTGGTACCAAGAGACCCAGTACTTC CASSEAGWYQETQYF TRBJ2-5 - few TRBV19
TGTGCCAGCAGCTCTCAGGGGAACACTGAAGCTTTCTTT CASSSQGNTEAFF TRBJ1-1 - - TRBV11-3
TGTGCCAGCAGCGCCAAACAGGGGGGGGAGCTGTTTTTT CASSAKQGGELFF TRBJ2-2 TRBD1 - TRBV5-4
TGTGCCAGCCTAGACACGTACAATCAGCCCCAGCATTTT CASLDTYNQPQHF TRBJ1-5 - - TRBV6-6
TGCGCCAGCAGCTTGGAACAGGGGACGGACAATGAGCAGTTCTTC CASSLEQGTDNEQFF TRBJ2-1 TRBD1 few TRBV5-1
TGCGCCAGCAGCCTCCTAGCGGGGGGGCCGGGTGAGCAGTACTTC CASSLLAGGPGEQYF TRBJ2-7 TRBD2 - TRBV5-1
TGTGCCAGCAGTTTTGACCCCAACTCCTACAATGAGCAGTTCTTC CASSFDPNSYNEQFF TRBJ2-1 - - TRBV27
TGTGCCAGCAGCCAAGAACACGGGAGGGGGTCTACCCTTCCCTACAATGAGCAGTTCTTC CASSQEHGRGSTLPYNEQFF TRBJ2-1 TRBD2 once TRBV14
TGTGCCAGCAGCCTAGATGGACAGCTAAAGAACACTGAAGCTTTCTTT CASSLDGQLKNTEAFF TRBJ1-1 - - TRBV7-9
TGTGCCTGGAGTGTGGGGGCAGGCGGCTACACCTTC CAWSVGAGGYTF TRBJ1-2 - - TRBV30
TGTGCCAGCACCGACACCGGGACTAGCATCGATGAGCAGTTCTTC CASTDTGTSIDEQFF TRBJ2-1 TRBD2 - TRBV6-5
TGTGCCAGTAGTGGGGGGGACGGCAATCAGCCCCAGCATTTT CASSGGDGNQPQHF TRBJ1-5 - few TRBV19
TGTGCCAGCAGCCCCGCGGACTACGAGCAGTACTTC CASSPADYEQYF TRBJ2-7 - many TRBV5-5
TGTGCCAGCAGTGCGGAGGAAGGAGTTCGGCAGTTCTTC CASSAEEGVRQFF TRBJ2-1 - - TRBV6-4
TGCGCCAGCAGCCAAGCCGGGGCGACCGGGACCTCCTACGAGCAGTACTTC CASSQAGATGTSYEQYF TRBJ2-7 - - TRBV4-1
TGTGCCAGCAGCTTTGGCGGTTCTCAGGGCTACACCTTC CASSFGGSQGYTF TRBJ1-2 - few TRBV7-2
TGTGCCACCAGCAGAGGTAGCGGGGAAGAGACCCAGTACTTC CATSRGSGEETQYF TRBJ2-5 TRBD2 - TRBV15
TGTGCCAGCAGTACCCGGACTAGCGAACACTACGAGCAGTACTTC CASSTRTSEHYEQYF TRBJ2-7 TRBD2 once TRBV6-5
TGTGCCAGCAGCGGGACAGGGTCCGAGCAGTACTTC CASSGTGSEQYF TRBJ2-7 TRBD1 - TRBV6-1
TGTGCCAGCAGCTTGGGGCCCGAGAAAGATACGCAGTATTTT CASSLGPEKDTQYF TRBJ2-3 - - TRBV5-4
TGTGCCAGCGACGGGACCGTTAGCTCCTATAATTCACCCCTCCACTTT CASDGTVSSYNSPLHF TRBJ1-6 - - TRBV2
TGTGCCAGCAGTCCTTTCCTAGCGGGAGGGTCCTACAATGAGCAGTTCTTC CASSPFLAGGSYNEQFF TRBJ2-1 TRBD2 - TRBV27
TGTGCCAGCAGCCTCCAGGGGATGAACACTGAAGCTTTCTTT CASSLQGMNTEAFF TRBJ1-1 - - TRBV2
TGTGCCAGCAGTGAAGCCGGGACGGAAAACTATGGCTACACCTTC CASSEAGTENYGYTF TRBJ1-2 - few TRBV6-1
TGCGCCAGCAGCTTGCGCCCTCCTGGAGGGGAGACCCAGTACTTC CASSLRPPGGETQYF TRBJ2-5 - - TRBV5-1